The clone carrying this T cell receptor (beta chain) was observed a few times. Its antigen remains unidentified. The data originate from a study of blood T cells in healthy people across ages. Study-wide findings and caveats: PBMCs left unsorted prevented a conclusive naive versus antigen-experienced comparison.

Alongside a J-beta primer mix, a sample-barcoded 5' primer served in a second PCR lasting about 7 to 12 cycles. TCRdb passed the 5' RACE reads through MiXCR, listing each CDR3 protein once. The sample lists 1.5 million to 2 million distinct CDR3 sequences, about 31% occurring once. The CDR3 is made up of 17 amino acids. In germline, CDR1 is SGDLS, CDR2 YYNGEE. V dropped 4 bases and J dropped 2; count of bases not matched to a gene: 13. Extraction of total RNA produced a minimum of 5.5 micrograms from each sample. Sequencing was carried out using blood. The clonotype originates from a young woman in good health. The chain employs TRBV9 and TRBJ2-5, with 8 bases lining up with TRBD2. The CDR3 DNA reads TGTGCCAGCAGCCCTCGGGGGAGCGGGGGACTTCAAGAGACCCAGTACTTC. Translated: CASSPRGSGGLQETQYF.